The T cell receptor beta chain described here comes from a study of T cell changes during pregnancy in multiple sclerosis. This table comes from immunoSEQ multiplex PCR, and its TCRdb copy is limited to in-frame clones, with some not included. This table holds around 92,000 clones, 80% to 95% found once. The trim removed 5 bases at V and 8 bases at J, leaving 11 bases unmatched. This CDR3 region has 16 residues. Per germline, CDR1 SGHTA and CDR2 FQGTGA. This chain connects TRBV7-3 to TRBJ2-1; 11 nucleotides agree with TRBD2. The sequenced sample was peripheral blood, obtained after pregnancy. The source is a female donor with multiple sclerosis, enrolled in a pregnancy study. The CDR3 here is CASSPIAGGPVDEQFF. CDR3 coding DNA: TGTGCCAGCAGCCCGATAGCGGGAGGGCCGGTAGATGAGCAGTTCTTC.